A selection of T cell receptor beta chains follows, all from one sample in a study of molecular identifiers for immune sequencing clone quantification. Each CDR3 protein gets one entry after TCRdb re-called the PCR reads with MiXCR. Among roughly 6,000 distinct CDR3 sequences listed, 16% were seen once. Input material: naive CD8+ T cells from blood, with Jurkat cell RNA spiked in. The receptors come from a human donor in good health. Some libraries in this study had Jurkat cell RNA spiked in. The CDR3 runs from the conserved cysteine through the conserved F or W. A D gene is named only where the DNA matches it firmly. Not all rows give a size; the values are once, few, many and, for expanded clones, a class.

clone size: medium-sized; D gene: NA; J gene: TRBJ1-4; V gene: TRBV15; CDR3 DNA: TGTGCCACCAGCAGAGCGGACAGCCAAAATGAAAAACTGTTTTTT; CDR3 protein: CATSRADSQNEKLFF
clone size: many; D gene: TRBD2; J gene: TRBJ2-7; V gene: TRBV27; CDR3 DNA: TGTGCCAGCAGTTGGGTCGGGGTGGGAGGGCCGAAGGTAGAGGAGCAGTACTTC; CDR3 protein: CASSWVGVGGPKVEEQYF
clone size: medium-sized; D gene: NA; J gene: TRBJ2-3; V gene: TRBV21-1; CDR3 DNA: TGTGCCAGCAGCTCTCGTTCGGTAGCGGGAGGACCAGATACGCAGTATTTT; CDR3 protein: CASSSRSVAGGPDTQYF
clone size: medium-sized; D gene: NA; J gene: TRBJ2-1; V gene: TRBV19; CDR3 DNA: TGTGCCAGTAGTATCCTGGCCTACAATGAGCAGTTCTTC; CDR3 protein: CASSILAYNEQFF
clone size: medium-sized; D gene: TRBD2; J gene: TRBJ2-7; V gene: TRBV27; CDR3 DNA: TGTGCCAGCGGACTAGCGGCCTACGAGCAGTACTTC; CDR3 protein: CASGLAAYEQYF
clone size: medium-sized; D gene: NA; J gene: TRBJ2-1; V gene: TRBV7-9; CDR3 DNA: TGTGCCAGCAGCCGAGATGGGGGTAGCTCCTACAATGAGCAGTTCTTC; CDR3 protein: CASSRDGGSSYNEQFF
clone size: medium-sized; D gene: NA; J gene: TRBJ2-3; V gene: TRBV13; CDR3 DNA: TGTGCCAGCAGCCCCGGCCTGGGGCGGCGCACAGATACGCAGTATTTT; CDR3 protein: CASSPGLGRRTDTQYF
clone size: many; D gene: NA; J gene: TRBJ1-2; V gene: TRBV30; CDR3 DNA: TGTGCCTGGAGCAGGGAATACTATGGCTACACCTTC; CDR3 protein: CAWSREYYGYTF
clone size: NA; D gene: NA; J gene: TRBJ1-2; V gene: TRBV28; CDR3 DNA: TGTGCCAGCAGTTTATCTATGGGGGGGGATGGCTACACCTTC; CDR3 protein: CASSLSMGGDGYTF
clone size: medium-sized; D gene: TRBD2; J gene: TRBJ2-7; V gene: TRBV6-6; CDR3 DNA: TGTGCCAGCACCCACGGGGGGTACGAGCAGTACTTC; CDR3 protein: CASTHGGYEQYF
clone size: NA; D gene: TRBD2; J gene: TRBJ2-1; V gene: TRBV7-4; CDR3 DNA: TGTGCCAGCAGGGGACTGGGGGGGTATGCTGAGCAGTTCTTC; CDR3 protein: CASRGLGGYAEQFF
clone size: many; D gene: NA; J gene: TRBJ1-1; V gene: TRBV5-4; CDR3 DNA: TGTGCCAGCAGCATCACAGGGATGCTCACTGAAGCTTTCTTT; CDR3 protein: CASSITGMLTEAFF
clone size: medium-sized; D gene: NA; J gene: TRBJ2-1; V gene: TRBV4-3; CDR3 DNA: TGCGCCAGCAGCCAAGAAGGGGACTCTTACAATGAGCAGTTCTTC; CDR3 protein: CASSQEGDSYNEQFF
clone size: NA; D gene: NA; J gene: TRBJ2-7; V gene: TRBV7-8; CDR3 DNA: TGTGCAAGCAGCTTAGGGGACAACTCCTATGAACAGTACTTC; CDR3 protein: CASSLGDNSYEQYF
clone size: medium-sized; D gene: NA; J gene: TRBJ2-7; V gene: TRBV7-9; CDR3 DNA: TGTGCCAGCAGCTTGGCGAATTTCTACGAGCAGTACTTC; CDR3 protein: CASSLANFYEQYF
clone size: medium-sized; D gene: NA; J gene: TRBJ1-5; V gene: TRBV7-8; CDR3 DNA: TGTGCCAGCAGCTTCATGATTAATCAGCCCCAGCATTTT; CDR3 protein: CASSFMINQPQHF
clone size: medium-sized; D gene: NA; J gene: TRBJ2-1; V gene: TRBV6-2/TRBV6-3; CDR3 DNA: TGTGCCAGCAGTTACTCGAGTCATTCTTACAATGAGCAGTTCTTC; CDR3 protein: CASSYSSHSYNEQFF
clone size: medium-sized; D gene: TRBD1; J gene: TRBJ1-1; V gene: TRBV29-1; CDR3 DNA: TGCAGCGCATCGGACAGGGGAACTGAAGCTTTCTTT; CDR3 protein: CSASDRGTEAFF
clone size: many; D gene: NA; J gene: TRBJ1-5; V gene: TRBV19; CDR3 DNA: TGTGCCGGGGGGTACTGTAGCAATCAGCCCCAGCATTTT; CDR3 protein: CAGGYCSNQPQHF
clone size: medium-sized; D gene: TRBD1; J gene: TRBJ1-3; V gene: TRBV7-9; CDR3 DNA: TGTGCCAGCAGCTCAGACAGGGATTTACACCCTGGAAACACCATATATTTT; CDR3 protein: CASSSDRDLHPGNTIYF
clone size: NA; D gene: NA; J gene: TRBJ2-7; V gene: TRBV7-2; CDR3 DNA: TGTGCCTGCAGTCCAGGGCCCTACGAGCAGTACTTC; CDR3 protein: CACSPGPYEQYF
clone size: medium-sized; D gene: NA; J gene: TRBJ2-5; V gene: TRBV11-2; CDR3 DNA: TGTGCCAGCAGCTTAGCGTCGGCAGAGCAAGAGACCCAGTACTTC; CDR3 protein: CASSLASAEQETQYF
clone size: medium-sized; D gene: NA; J gene: TRBJ1-4; V gene: TRBV11-2; CDR3 DNA: TGTGCCAGCAGCCTACCTCCGGGACTGGATGAAAAACTGTTTTTT; CDR3 protein: CASSLPPGLDEKLFF
clone size: many; D gene: NA; J gene: TRBJ2-7; V gene: TRBV6-2/TRBV6-3; CDR3 DNA: TGTGCCAGCAGTTACTCCGGGCCGTCCTACGAGCAGTACTTC; CDR3 protein: CASSYSGPSYEQYF
clone size: medium-sized; D gene: NA; J gene: TRBJ1-1; V gene: TRBV12-3/TRBV12-4; CDR3 DNA: TGCGCCAGCAGCTTGGCCGGGGGCACTGAAGCTTTCTTT; CDR3 protein: CASSLAGGTEAFF
clone size: medium-sized; D gene: TRBD1; J gene: TRBJ2-1; V gene: TRBV20-1; CDR3 DNA: TGCAGTGCTAGAGACCCAAGACCGGGACAGCCCTACAATGAGCAGTTCTTC; CDR3 protein: CSARDPRPGQPYNEQFF
clone size: medium-sized; D gene: NA; J gene: TRBJ2-5; V gene: TRBV3-1; CDR3 DNA: TGTGCCAGCAGCCAAGATGAGGGAGAAGAGACCCAGTACTTC; CDR3 protein: CASSQDEGEETQYF
clone size: many; D gene: NA; J gene: TRBJ2-1; V gene: TRBV12-5; CDR3 DNA: TGTGCTAGTGCCCCGGCCGGCGGAGACAATGAGCAGTTCTTC; CDR3 protein: CASAPAGGDNEQFF
clone size: many; D gene: NA; J gene: TRBJ1-1; V gene: TRBV12-3/TRBV12-4; CDR3 DNA: TGTGCCAGCAGTTTAGCGGACGAGAACACTGAAGCTTTCTTT; CDR3 protein: CASSLADENTEAFF
clone size: medium-sized; D gene: NA; J gene: TRBJ2-7; V gene: TRBV4-1; CDR3 DNA: TGCGCCAGCAGCCAAATTTTGGGGTTGAGCTACGAGCAGTACTTC; CDR3 protein: CASSQILGLSYEQYF